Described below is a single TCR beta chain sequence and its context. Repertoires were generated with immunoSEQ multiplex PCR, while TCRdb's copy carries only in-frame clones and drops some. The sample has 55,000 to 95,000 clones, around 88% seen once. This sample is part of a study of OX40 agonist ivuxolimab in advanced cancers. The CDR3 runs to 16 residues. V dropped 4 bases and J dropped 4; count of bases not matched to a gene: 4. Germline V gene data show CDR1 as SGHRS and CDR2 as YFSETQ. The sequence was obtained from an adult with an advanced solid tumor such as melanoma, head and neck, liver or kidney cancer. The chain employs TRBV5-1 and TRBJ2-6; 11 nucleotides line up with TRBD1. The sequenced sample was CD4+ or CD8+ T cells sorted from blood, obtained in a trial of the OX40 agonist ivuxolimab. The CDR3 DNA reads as TGCGCCAGCAGCGGGACAGGGGGATTGGGGGCCAACGTCCTGACTTTC. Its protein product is CASSGTGGLGANVLTF.